The 23 T cell receptor beta chains in this list originate from one sample, sequenced in a study of T cells in Graves' hyperthyroidism and ophthalmopathy. RNA transcripts gave rise to amplified TCR beta CDR3 regions. Primed by the HTBI set, a first-round RT-PCR was run on the TCR CDR3. TCRdb re-derived calls from the multiplex PCR reads in MiXCR, one entry per CDR3 protein. In the table there are more than 550,000 distinct CDR3 sequences, roughly 17% of which are singletons. Sequenced material: blood. The receptors derive from a man aged 50 or older with Graves' hyperthyroidism.

This chain links TRBV4-1 with TRBJ2-3, with D perhaps TRBD1 or TRBD2 (5 bases each). CDR3 length: 13 residues. Germline CDR1 MGHRA, CDR2 YSYEKL. Trimming pared 3 bases from V and 6 bases from J, leaving 10 bases between. The CDR3 DNA sequence: TGCGCCAGCAGCCATGGGGGAAGGGATACGCAGTATTTT. Its translation: CASSHGGRDTQYF.

This clonotype was seen more than once but under ten times. V gene TRBV24-1 combines with J gene TRBJ2-1; 7 nucleotides match TRBD2. V lost 3 bases, J lost 0 bases, and 4 bases stayed unmatched. Germline V gene sequence: CDR1 KGHDR, CDR2 SFDVKD. The CDR3 spans 16 residues. The CDR3, as DNA: TGTGCCACCAGTGATAGCGGGGCTAGCTCCTACAATGAGCAGTTCTTC. Its protein is CATSDSGASSYNEQFF.

The chain links TRBV25-1 to TRBJ1-2; D unresolved. Germline loops: CDR1 MGHDK, CDR2 SYGVNS. The V end lost 5 bases, the J end lost 3 bases, and 13 bases lay between the germline ends. CDR3 size: 14 residues. The DNA for the CDR3 is TGTGCCAGCAGTACTCGAGCCCTCCACTATGGCTACACCTTC. This codes for CASSTRALHYGYTF.

Many counts were recorded for this clonotype. The CDR3 loop is CASQGRLANYGYTF. In DNA form, the CDR3 reads TGTGCCAGTCAAGGACGGCTAGCTAACTATGGCTACACCTTC. The chain has TRBV2 and TRBJ1-2; D is unclear. The V and J ends lost 9 bases and 0 bases respectively, with 14 bases between them. The CDR3 is 14 residues long. The germline gives CDR1 SNHLY, CDR2 FYNNEI.

This clonotype was recorded only once. The CDR3: CASSPYEKQAFF. The CDR3 DNA follows: TGTGCCAGCTCACCCTACGAAAAACAGGCTTTCTTT. The chain employs TRBV18 and TRBJ1-1, with no clear D. Germline CDR1 and CDR2: KGHSH and LQKENI. The ends were cut back, 3 bases at V and 11 bases at J, with 13 bases in the middle. CDR3 size: 12 residues.

This clonotype occurred many times. The chain is built from TRBV7-6 and TRBJ2-3; 10 nucleotides match TRBD2. CDR1 and CDR2 (germline): SGHVS, FNYEAQ. V shed 2 bases and J 4 bases; nucleotides not matched to a gene: 3. There are 15 residues in the CDR3. The CDR3 reads CASSLLAGASDTQYF. In DNA, the CDR3 is TGTGCCAGCAGCTTACTAGCGGGAGCGTCAGATACGCAGTATTTT. Complete variable domain (other parts from reference TRBV7-6 and TRBJ2-3): GAGVSQSPRYKVTKRGQDVALRCDPISGHVSLYWYRQALGQGPEFLTYFNYEAQQDKSGLPNDRFSAERPEGSISTLTIQRTEQRDSAMYRCASSLLAGASDTQYFGPGTRLTVL.

The rearrangement uses TRBV19 and TRBJ1-6; D not certain. The length of the CDR3 is 13 residues. Per the germline V gene, CDR1 is LNHDA and CDR2 is SQIVND (reference sequence). The V and J ends lost 4 bases and 5 bases respectively, with 6 bases between them. The CDR3 spells CASSNLNNSPLHF. CDR3 coding DNA: TGTGCCAGTAGTAACCTGAATAATTCACCCCTCCACTTT.

The rearrangement joins TRBV2 to TRBJ2-3; 9 nucleotides align to TRBD2. Germline assignment: CDR1 SNHLY and CDR2 FYNNEI. This CDR3 has 16 amino acids. Unmatched junction bases numbered 13, after V lost 7 bases and J lost 5 bases. CDR3 DNA: TGTGCCAGCACCTACGGAATAGCGGGAGCGAGAGATACGCAGTATTTT. Protein: CASTYGIAGARDTQYF.

This clonotype was seen repeatedly, ten times or more. The chain carries TRBV12-3 or TRBV12-4 and TRBJ1-2; D is unresolved. This CDR3 spans 12 amino acids. Deletions cut 5 bases from V and 7 bases from J, with 11 bases between. CDR3 in DNA: TGTGCCAGCAGTAGGAGGGAGGGTGGCTACACCTTC. This gives the protein CASSRREGGYTF.

CDR3 bases: TGTGCCAGCAGACTAGATCCCGGACTAGCGGGAGGACCTAGGAATGAGCAGTTCTTC. Translation: CASRLDPGLAGGPRNEQFF. The chain carries TRBV28 and TRBJ2-1, with 14 bases aligning to TRBD2. There are 19 residues in the CDR3. With V trimmed by 6 bases and J by 7 bases, 17 bases remained unmatched. Per germline, CDR1 MDHEN and CDR2 SYDVKM.

The chain couples TRBV12-3 or TRBV12-4 to TRBJ1-2; a weak D match, TRBD1 (5 bases). Trimming left V 6 bases short and J 2 bases short, with 10 bases between. CDR3 length: 13 amino acids. The CDR3 sequence: CASRPGPNYGYTF. CDR3 in DNA: TGTGCCAGCAGGCCGGGACCGAACTATGGCTACACCTTC.

The genes are TRBV19 and TRBJ2-1, with TRBD2 matching over 13 bases. The CDR3 spans 15 residues. The germline V gene encodes CDR1 LNHDA and CDR2 SQIVND (reference sequence). V shed 4 bases and J 8 bases; nucleotides not matched to a gene: 5. The CDR3 protein is CASSRTSGSTYEQFF. CDR3 DNA sequence: TGTGCCAGTAGTAGGACTAGCGGGAGTACCTATGAGCAGTTCTTC.

In its sample, this clonotype was seen a few times. The V gene is TRBV12-3 or TRBV12-4, the J gene TRBJ1-3; TRBD1 matches at 8 bases. Unmatched junction bases numbered 5, after V lost 5 bases and J lost 2 bases. This CDR3 has 15 residues. The CDR3 here is CASSRPRGPGNTIYF. CDR3 DNA sequence: TGTGCCAGCAGTCGCCCCAGGGGGCCTGGAAACACCATATATTTT.

V and J are TRBV5-1 and TRBJ2-3; 9 nucleotides agree with TRBD2. The CDR3 consists of 16 residues. Germline loops: CDR1 SGHRS, CDR2 YFSETQ. With V trimmed by 0 bases and J by 2 bases, 4 bases remained unmatched. The CDR3 DNA is TGCGCCAGCAGCTTGGGACTAGCGGAAAACACAGATACGCAGTATTTT. Translation: CASSLGLAENTDTQYF. The whole variable domain, remainder taken from reference TRBV5-1 and TRBJ2-3, is KAGVTQTPRYLIKTRGQQVTLSCSPISGHRSVSWYQQTPGQGLQFLFEYFSETQRNKGNFPGRFSGRQFSNSRSEMNVSTLELGDSALYLCASSLGLAENTDTQYFGPGTRLTVL.

This clonotype was detected many times. The V and J genes are TRBV10-3 and TRBJ2-1, with D perhaps matching TRBD1 or TRBD2 (6 bases each). V dropped 4 bases and J dropped 0 bases, with 16 bases sitting between them. Germline CDR1 and CDR2: ENHRY and SYGVKD. The CDR3 extends over 17 amino acids. The chain's CDR3 is CAISVGGRSSSYNEQFF. Here the CDR3 DNA reads TGTGCCATCAGTGTGGGGGGCAGGTCGAGCTCCTACAATGAGCAGTTCTTC.

The sample holds many counts of this clonotype. This chain links TRBV7-2 with TRBJ2-7, with 7 bases fitting TRBD1. This CDR3 has 13 residues. V was clipped by 5 bases and J by 6 bases; unmatched bases: 7. In germline, CDR1 is SGHTA, CDR2 FQGNSA. The CDR3 protein is CASSLTGLREQYF. DNA of the CDR3: TGTGCCAGCAGCCTGACAGGGTTGCGCGAGCAGTACTTC. Based on the CDR3 plus reference TRBV7-2 and TRBJ2-7, the full variable domain is GAGVSQSPSNKVTEKGKDVELRCDPISGHTALYWYRQSLGQGLEFLIYFQGNSAPDKSGLPSDRFSAERTGGSVSTLTIQRTQQEDSAVYLCASSLTGLREQYFGPGTRLTVT.

The chain has TRBV28 and TRBJ2-1; tentative D call: TRBD2 (7 bases). V lost 7 bases and J 4 bases, leaving 17 bases between the germline ends. The CDR3 is 15 residues long. Germline CDR1 and CDR2: MDHEN and SYDVKM. CDR3 sequence: CASTGWGGTYNEQFF. CDR3 nucleotides: TGTGCCAGCACCGGTTGGGGGGGGACATACAATGAGCAGTTCTTC.

This clonotype has at least ten counts. The rearrangement uses TRBV28 and TRBJ1-2; 7 bases line up with TRBD1. CDR1 and CDR2 from the germline V gene are MDHEN and SYDVKM. This CDR3 contains 13 residues. CDR3 in amino acids: CAVTNTGAYGYTF. The CDR3 DNA reads TGTGCTGTTACTAATACAGGGGCCTATGGCTACACCTTC.

The sample holds a few counts of this clonotype. The chain combines TRBV30 with TRBJ1-2; 7 bases align to TRBD1. The CDR3 consists of 14 residues. The V segment lost 3 bases and the J segment 6 bases; nucleotides outside the gene matches: 10. Looked up from germline, CDR1 is GTSNPN and CDR2 is SVGIG (reference sequence). The CDR3 protein is CAWRASGGMDGYTF. In DNA, the CDR3 is TGTGCCTGGAGAGCGTCAGGGGGGATGGATGGCTACACCTTC. Together with reference TRBV30 and TRBJ1-2, the CDR3 gives the full variable domain: SQTIHQWPATLVQPVGSPLSLECTVEGTSNPNLYWYRQAAGRGLQLLFYSVGIGQISSEVPQNLSASRPQDRQFILSSKKLLLSDSGFYLCAWRASGGMDGYTFGSGTRLTVV.

This clonotype was observed at least ten times. V gene TRBV11-2 combines with J gene TRBJ2-4; 8 bases are shared with TRBD1. The CDR3 has 18 residues. V lost 7 bases to trimming and J lost 3 bases; unmatched junction nucleotides: 17. Germline V lookup: CDR1 SGHAT, CDR2 FQNNGV. CDR3: CASNTGQGEGLFKNIQYF. The DNA of the CDR3 is TGTGCCAGCAACACAGGACAGGGTGAAGGTCTATTCAAAAACATTCAGTACTTC.

The table lists this clonotype with a few counts. V and J are TRBV3-1 and TRBJ2-7; tentatively, D is TRBD1 (6 bases). The CDR3 is 15 amino acids. Germline V gene lookup returns CDR1 LGHDT and CDR2 YNNKEL (reference sequence). V was pared by 4 bases and J by 5 bases, with 18 bases between. The CDR3 DNA is TGTGCCAGCAGCCCGATATACAAACAGGGTCACGAGCAGTACTTC. Its protein product is CASSPIYKQGHEQYF.

This sequence joins TRBV6-2 or TRBV6-3 and TRBJ1-5; the D is unclear. V was clipped by 6 bases and J by 3 bases, with 12 bases between them. The germline V gene has CDR1 MNHEY and CDR2 SVGEGT. The length of the CDR3 is 14 residues. In nucleotides, the CDR3 is TGTGCCAGCAGGAGGGCAGACCCCAATCAGCCCCAGCATTTT. Protein: CASRRADPNQPQHF.

This clonotype was recorded at least ten times. The chain carries TRBV3-1 and TRBJ1-1, with 9 nucleotides matching TRBD1. The germline CDR1 and CDR2 sequences are LGHDT and YNNKEL (reference sequence). This CDR3 spans 16 amino acids. With V trimmed by 4 bases and J by 1 base, 7 bases remained unmatched. The CDR3 nucleotides read TGTGCCAGCAGCCGACTCCCGGGACAGGGGAACACTGAAGCTTTCTTT. Its translation: CASSRLPGQGNTEAFF.